Listed below are T cell receptor beta chains from one sample, sequenced in a study of cytomegalovirus exposure and HLA in healthy donors. Some clones are missing from TCRdb's copy, which holds only in-frame ones; the method was immunoSEQ multiplex PCR. The sample lists 250,000 to 300,000 clones; 84% were seen once. The material sequenced was PBMCs. Receptors were obtained from a woman between 40 and 50 years old in good health and CMV-seropositive. Each CDR3 is given with its conserved first and last residue. Each record gives: V gene, D gene, clone size, J gene, CDR3 protein, CDR3 DNA. A D gene is named only where the DNA matches it firmly. Some rows mark clone size as missing; the rest say once, few, many or name a class of expanded clone.

TRBV28	TRBD2	-	TRBJ2-7	CASSWEGGGLAEQYF	TGTGCCAGCAGTTGGGAGGGAGGCGGTTTGGCCGAGCAGTACTTC
TRBV19	TRBD2	-	TRBJ2-3	CASSRLAGNTDTQYF	TGTGCCAGTAGTCGACTAGCGGGAAACACAGATACGCAGTATTTT
TRBV20-1	TRBD2	once	TRBJ2-5	CSATGGETQYF	TGCAGTGCTACGGGGGGGGAGACCCAGTACTTC
TRBV6-5	-	-	TRBJ2-3	CASSYSPGTDTQYF	TGTGCCAGCAGTTACTCGCCCGGGACAGATACGCAGTATTTT
TRBV30	-	once	TRBJ1-1	CAWLVNTEAFF	TGTGCCTGGCTAGTGAACACTGAAGCTTTCTTT
TRBV18	-	-	TRBJ1-2	CASSPDSYYGYTF	TGTGCCAGCTCACCAGACAGCTACTATGGCTACACCTTC
TRBV5-3	TRBD2	-	TRBJ2-7	CARSNSGAGVRDEQYF	TGTGCCAGAAGCAACTCCGGAGCGGGAGTTCGGGACGAGCAGTACTTC
TRBV2	-	-	TRBJ1-5	CASSETGRNQPQHF	TGTGCCAGCAGTGAAACAGGGCGCAATCAGCCCCAGCATTTT
TRBV12-5	TRBD1	-	TRBJ2-7	CASGGRQGGSYSQYF	TGTGCTAGTGGGGGCAGACAGGGGGGAAGCTACAGCCAGTACTTC
TRBV30	-	few	TRBJ2-1	CAWKPGPATGTFF	TGTGCCTGGAAGCCGGGACCGGCAACAGGGACGTTCTTC
TRBV28	-	-	TRBJ2-3	CASRSPGAAADTQYF	TGTGCCAGTCGGTCCCCAGGGGCAGCGGCAGATACGCAGTATTTT
TRBV10-3	-	-	TRBJ1-4	CAISVGGVNEKLFF	TGTGCCATCAGTGTAGGAGGGGTTAATGAAAAACTGTTTTTT
TRBV7-2	TRBD1	-	TRBJ2-7	CASSFTGQGAYEQYF	TGTGCCAGCAGCTTCACGGGACAGGGTGCCTACGAGCAGTACTTC
TRBV27	TRBD1	-	TRBJ1-5	CASSQTGGNQPQHF	TGTGCCAGCAGTCAAACAGGGGGCAATCAGCCCCAGCATTTT
TRBV11-3	TRBD2	-	TRBJ2-1	CASSSVPGLAAEQFF	TGTGCCAGCAGCTCCGTACCGGGACTAGCTGCTGAGCAGTTCTTC
TRBV28	TRBD1	-	TRBJ1-5	CASSAPQGEGNQPQHF	TGTGCCAGCAGTGCGCCCCAGGGGGAGGGCAATCAGCCCCAGCATTTT
TRBV15	TRBD1	-	TRBJ1-4	CATSRQRQGAFDEKLFF	TGTGCCACCAGCAGACAGAGACAGGGGGCTTTTGATGAAAAACTGTTTTTT
TRBV15	TRBD1	-	TRBJ1-1	CATSRGGQGNTEAFF	TGTGCCACCAGCAGGGGAGGACAGGGAAACACTGAAGCTTTCTTT
TRBV4-3	TRBD1	-	TRBJ2-6	CASSQQDRGPSGANVLTF	TGCGCCAGCAGCCAACAGGACAGGGGGCCTTCTGGGGCCAACGTCCTGACTTTC
TRBV6-1	-	-	TRBJ1-1	CASSDPGNTEAFF	TGTGCCAGCAGTGATCCCGGGAACACTGAAGCTTTCTTT
TRBV28	-	-	TRBJ2-5	CASSLGLRGTYQETQYF	TGTGCCAGCAGTTTAGGGCTACGGGGGACGTACCAAGAGACCCAGTACTTC
TRBV12-5	-	-	TRBJ1-1	CASGSGGLNTEAFF	TGTGCTAGTGGTTCGGGAGGTCTGAACACTGAAGCTTTCTTT
TRBV11-1	TRBD2	-	TRBJ2-2	CASSLGVLAGDGAGELFF	TGTGCCAGCAGCTTAGGAGTTCTAGCGGGAGACGGGGCCGGGGAGCTGTTTTTT
TRBV9	TRBD2	once	TRBJ2-7	CASSYSGSTYEQYF	TGTGCCAGCAGTTATAGCGGGAGTACCTACGAGCAGTACTTC
TRBV21-1	-	-	TRBJ2-7	CASSNGTRYEQYF	TGTGCCAGCAGCAACGGGACTCGTTACGAGCAGTACTTC
TRBV19	TRBD1	-	TRBJ1-1	CASSVAGGTEAFF	TGTGCCAGCTCGGTGGCAGGGGGGACTGAAGCTTTCTTT
TRBV18	TRBD1	-	TRBJ2-5	CASSPSGTEETQYF	TGTGCCAGCTCACCATCTGGGACAGAAGAGACCCAGTACTTC
TRBV19	TRBD1	once	TRBJ1-6	CASSRDRNNSPLHF	TGTGCCAGTAGCAGGGACAGGAACAATTCACCCCTCCACTTT
TRBV29-1	-	once	TRBJ2-1	CSVEDPRRNEQFF	TGCAGCGTTGAAGATCCGAGGCGGAATGAGCAGTTCTTC
TRBV2	-	-	TRBJ1-1	CASRYRENTEAFF	TGTGCCAGCAGGTACAGGGAGAACACTGAAGCTTTCTTT
TRBV28	TRBD1	-	TRBJ2-2	CASSFAGGFNLRTGELFF	TGTGCCAGCAGTTTTGCAGGGGGCTTCAATCTCCGCACCGGGGAGCTGTTTTTT
TRBV4-3	-	-	TRBJ2-3	CASSQDSYPTDTQYF	TGCGCCAGCAGCCAAGACAGTTACCCCACAGATACGCAGTATTTT
TRBV7-9	TRBD1	-	TRBJ1-1	CASSRDRAWATEAFF	TGTGCCAGCAGCAGGGACAGGGCCTGGGCCACTGAAGCTTTCTTT
TRBV11-2	TRBD2	-	TRBJ2-1	CASSHGLGLAGWGNEQFF	TGTGCCAGCAGCCACGGCCTCGGACTAGCGGGCTGGGGGAATGAGCAGTTCTTC
TRBV7-9	TRBD2	-	TRBJ2-7	CASMTSGRAGEQYF	TGTGCCAGCATGACTAGCGGGAGGGCCGGCGAGCAGTACTTC
TRBV5-4	-	-	TRBJ1-2	CASSLPRTANYGYTF	TGTGCCAGCAGCTTGCCGAGGACAGCTAACTATGGCTACACCTTC
TRBV28	-	-	TRBJ1-1	CASRPGQLNTEAFF	TGTGCCAGCAGACCTGGACAGCTGAACACTGAAGCTTTCTTT
TRBV7-9	-	-	TRBJ1-1	CASSFTEGTEAFF	TGTGCCAGCAGCTTTACAGAGGGCACTGAAGCTTTCTTT
TRBV19	TRBD1	-	TRBJ2-3	CASSIWGQGTDTQYF	TGTGCCAGTAGTATCTGGGGACAGGGGACAGATACGCAGTATTTT
TRBV4-2	TRBD2	-	TRBJ2-7	CASSPIHGTSGTYEQYF	TGTGCCAGCAGCCCTATCCACGGGACTAGCGGGACTTACGAGCAGTACTTC
TRBV14	-	-	TRBJ2-5	CARDCQETQYF	TGTGCCAGGGACTGCCAAGAGACCCAGTACTTC